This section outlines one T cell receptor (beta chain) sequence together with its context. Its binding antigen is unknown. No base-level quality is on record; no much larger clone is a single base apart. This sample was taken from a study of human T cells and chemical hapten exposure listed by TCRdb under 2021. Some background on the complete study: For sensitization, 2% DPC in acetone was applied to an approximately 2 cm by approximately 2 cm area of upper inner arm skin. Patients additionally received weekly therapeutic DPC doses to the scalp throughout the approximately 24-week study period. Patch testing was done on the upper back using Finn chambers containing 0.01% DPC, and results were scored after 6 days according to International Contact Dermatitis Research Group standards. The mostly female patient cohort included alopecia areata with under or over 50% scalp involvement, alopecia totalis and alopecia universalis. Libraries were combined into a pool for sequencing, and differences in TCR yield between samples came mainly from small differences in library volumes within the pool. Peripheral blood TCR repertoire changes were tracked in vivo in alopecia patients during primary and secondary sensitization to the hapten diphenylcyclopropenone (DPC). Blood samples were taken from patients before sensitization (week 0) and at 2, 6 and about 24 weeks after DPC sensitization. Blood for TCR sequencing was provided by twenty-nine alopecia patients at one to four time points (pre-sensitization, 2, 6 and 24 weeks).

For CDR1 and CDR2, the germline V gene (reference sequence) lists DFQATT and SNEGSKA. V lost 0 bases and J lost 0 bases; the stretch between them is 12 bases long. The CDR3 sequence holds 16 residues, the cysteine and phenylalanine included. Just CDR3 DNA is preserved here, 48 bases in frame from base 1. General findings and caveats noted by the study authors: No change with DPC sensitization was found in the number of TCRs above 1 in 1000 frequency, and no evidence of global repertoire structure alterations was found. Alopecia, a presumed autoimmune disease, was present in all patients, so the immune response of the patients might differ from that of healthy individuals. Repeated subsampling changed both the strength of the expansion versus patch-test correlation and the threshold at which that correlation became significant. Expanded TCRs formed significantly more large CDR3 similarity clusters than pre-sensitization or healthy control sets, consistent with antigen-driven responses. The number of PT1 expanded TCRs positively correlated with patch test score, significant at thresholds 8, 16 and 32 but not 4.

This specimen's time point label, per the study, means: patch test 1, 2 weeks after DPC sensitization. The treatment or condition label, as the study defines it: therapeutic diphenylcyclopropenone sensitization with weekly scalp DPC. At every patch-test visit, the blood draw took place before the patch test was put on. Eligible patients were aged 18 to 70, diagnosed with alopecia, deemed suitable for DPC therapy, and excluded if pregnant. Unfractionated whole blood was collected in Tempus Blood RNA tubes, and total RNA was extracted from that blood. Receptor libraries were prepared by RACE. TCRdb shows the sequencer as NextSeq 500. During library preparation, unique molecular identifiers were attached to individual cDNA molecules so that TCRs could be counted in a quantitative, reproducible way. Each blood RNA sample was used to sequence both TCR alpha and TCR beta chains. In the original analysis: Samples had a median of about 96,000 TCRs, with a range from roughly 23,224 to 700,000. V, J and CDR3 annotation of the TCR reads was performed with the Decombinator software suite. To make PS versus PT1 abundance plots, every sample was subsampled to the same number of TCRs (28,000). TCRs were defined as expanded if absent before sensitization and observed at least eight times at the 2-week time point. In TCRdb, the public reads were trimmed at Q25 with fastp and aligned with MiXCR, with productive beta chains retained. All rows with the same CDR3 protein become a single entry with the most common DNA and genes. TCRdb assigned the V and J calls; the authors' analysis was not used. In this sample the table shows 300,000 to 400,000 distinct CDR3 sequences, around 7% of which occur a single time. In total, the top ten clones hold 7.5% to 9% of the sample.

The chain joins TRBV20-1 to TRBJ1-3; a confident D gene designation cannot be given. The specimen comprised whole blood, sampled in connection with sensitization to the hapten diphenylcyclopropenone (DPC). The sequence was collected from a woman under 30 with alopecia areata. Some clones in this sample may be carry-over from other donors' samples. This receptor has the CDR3 CSARDSQLTSGNTIYF. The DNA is TGCAGTGCTAGAGATTCCCAGCTAACCTCTGGAAACACCATATATTTT.